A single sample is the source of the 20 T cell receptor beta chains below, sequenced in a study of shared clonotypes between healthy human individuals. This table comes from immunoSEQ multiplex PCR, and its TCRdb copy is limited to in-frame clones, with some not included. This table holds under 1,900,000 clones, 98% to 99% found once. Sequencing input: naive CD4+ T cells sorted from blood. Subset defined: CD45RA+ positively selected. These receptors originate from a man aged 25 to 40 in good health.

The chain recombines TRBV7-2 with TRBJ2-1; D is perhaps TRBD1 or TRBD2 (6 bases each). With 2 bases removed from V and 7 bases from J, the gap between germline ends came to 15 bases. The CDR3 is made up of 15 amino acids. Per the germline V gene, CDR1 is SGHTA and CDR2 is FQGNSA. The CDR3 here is CASSLPGLRGNEQFF. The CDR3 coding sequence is TGTGCCAGCAGCTTACCCGGACTAAGGGGGAATGAGCAGTTCTTC. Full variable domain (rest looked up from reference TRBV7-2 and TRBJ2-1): GAGVSQSPSNKVTEKGKDVELRCDPISGHTALYWYRQSLGQGLEFLIYFQGNSAPDKSGLPSDRFSAERTGGSVSTLTIQRTQQEDSAVYLCASSLPGLRGNEQFFGPGTRLTVL.

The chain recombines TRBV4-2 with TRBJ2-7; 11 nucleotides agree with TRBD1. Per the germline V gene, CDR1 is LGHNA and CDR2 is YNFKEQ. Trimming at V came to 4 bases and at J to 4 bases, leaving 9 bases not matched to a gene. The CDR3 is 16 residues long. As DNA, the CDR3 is TGTGCCAGCAGCCTGTGGACAGGGGGCGAAAGTTACGAGCAGTACTTC. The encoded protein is CASSLWTGGESYEQYF.

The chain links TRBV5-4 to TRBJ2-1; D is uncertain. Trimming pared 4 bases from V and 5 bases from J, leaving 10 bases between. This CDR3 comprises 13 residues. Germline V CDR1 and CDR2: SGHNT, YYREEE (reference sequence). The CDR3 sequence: CASSPRQNNEQFF. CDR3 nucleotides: TGTGCCAGCAGCCCCCGGCAGAACAATGAGCAGTTCTTC.

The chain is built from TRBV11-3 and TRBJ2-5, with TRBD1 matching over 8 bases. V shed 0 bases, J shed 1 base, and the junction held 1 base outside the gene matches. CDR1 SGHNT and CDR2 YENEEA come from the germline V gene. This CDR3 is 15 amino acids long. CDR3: CASSLDGTGQETQYF. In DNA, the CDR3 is TGTGCCAGCAGCTTAGATGGGACAGGCCAAGAGACCCAGTACTTC.

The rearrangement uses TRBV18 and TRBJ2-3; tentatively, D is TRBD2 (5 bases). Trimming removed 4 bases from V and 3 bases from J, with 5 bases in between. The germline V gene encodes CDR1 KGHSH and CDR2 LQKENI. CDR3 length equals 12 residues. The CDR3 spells CASSRRTDTQYF. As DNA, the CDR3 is TGTGCCAGCTCACGGAGGACAGATACGCAGTATTTT.

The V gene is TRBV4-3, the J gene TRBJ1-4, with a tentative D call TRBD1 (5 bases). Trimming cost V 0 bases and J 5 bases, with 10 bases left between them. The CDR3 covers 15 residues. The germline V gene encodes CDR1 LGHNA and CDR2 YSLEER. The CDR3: CASSQDGKGNEKLFF. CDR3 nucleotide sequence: TGCGCCAGCAGCCAAGATGGTAAGGGGAATGAAAAACTGTTTTTT.

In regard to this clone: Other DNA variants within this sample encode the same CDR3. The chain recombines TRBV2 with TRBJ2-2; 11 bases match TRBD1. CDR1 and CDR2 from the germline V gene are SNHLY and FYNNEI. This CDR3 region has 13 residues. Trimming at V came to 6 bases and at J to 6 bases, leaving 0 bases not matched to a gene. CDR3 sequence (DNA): TGTGCCAGCAGGGACAGGGGGCCCGGGGAGCTGTTTTTT. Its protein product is CASRDRGPGELFF.

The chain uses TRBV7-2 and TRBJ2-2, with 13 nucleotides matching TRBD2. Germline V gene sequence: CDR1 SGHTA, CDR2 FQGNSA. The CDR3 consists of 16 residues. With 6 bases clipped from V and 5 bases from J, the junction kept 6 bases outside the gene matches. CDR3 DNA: TGTGCCAGCAGACTACTAGCGGGAGGGCCAACCGGGGAGCTGTTTTTT. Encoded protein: CASRLLAGGPTGELFF.

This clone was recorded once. The CDR3 region has the DNA TGTGCCAGCAGCTTAGGGTCCCCGACTAGCCTCAAGTTCTTC. It codes for CASSLGSPTSLKFF. The chain uses TRBV11-2 and TRBJ2-1; TRBD2 matches at 7 bases. After removal of 1 base from V and 14 bases from J, the junction contained 11 bases not matched to a gene. The CDR3 sequence is 14 residues long. Looked up from germline, CDR1 is SGHAT and CDR2 is FQNNGV.

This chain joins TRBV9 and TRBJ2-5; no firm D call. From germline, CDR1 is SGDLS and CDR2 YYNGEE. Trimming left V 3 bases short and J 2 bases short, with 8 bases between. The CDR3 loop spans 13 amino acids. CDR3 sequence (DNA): TGTGCCAGCAGCGCCGACTGGCAAGAGACCCAGTACTTC. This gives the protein CASSADWQETQYF. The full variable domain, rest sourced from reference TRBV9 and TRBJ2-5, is DSGVTQTPKHLITATGQRVTLRCSPRSGDLSVYWYQQSLDQGLQFLIQYYNGEERAKGNILERFSAQQFPDLHSELNLSSLELGDSALYFCASSADWQETQYFGPGTRLLVL.

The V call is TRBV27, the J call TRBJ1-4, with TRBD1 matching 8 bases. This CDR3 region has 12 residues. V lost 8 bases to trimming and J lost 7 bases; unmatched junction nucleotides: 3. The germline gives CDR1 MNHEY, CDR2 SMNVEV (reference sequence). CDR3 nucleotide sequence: TGTGCCAGCGGGGGACAGGCTGAAAAACTGTTTTTT. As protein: CASGGQAEKLFF.

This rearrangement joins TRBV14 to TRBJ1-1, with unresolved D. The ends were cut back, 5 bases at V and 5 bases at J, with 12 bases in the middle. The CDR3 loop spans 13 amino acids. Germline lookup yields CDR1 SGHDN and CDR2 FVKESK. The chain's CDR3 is CASSKGAGTEAFF. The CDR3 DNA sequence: TGTGCCAGCAGCAAGGGAGCGGGGACTGAAGCTTTCTTT. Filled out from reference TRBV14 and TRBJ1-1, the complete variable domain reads EAGVTQFPSHSVIEKGQTVTLRCDPISGHDNLYWYRRVMGKEIKFLLHFVKESKQDESGMPNNRFLAERTGGTYSTLKVQPAELEDSGVYFCASSKGAGTEAFFGQGTRLTVV.

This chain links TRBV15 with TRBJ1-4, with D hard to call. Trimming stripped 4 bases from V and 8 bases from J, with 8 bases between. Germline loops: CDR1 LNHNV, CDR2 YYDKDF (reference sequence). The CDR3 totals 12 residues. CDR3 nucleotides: TGTGCCACCAGCAAACGGGGAGAAAAACTGTTTTTT. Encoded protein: CATSKRGEKLFF.

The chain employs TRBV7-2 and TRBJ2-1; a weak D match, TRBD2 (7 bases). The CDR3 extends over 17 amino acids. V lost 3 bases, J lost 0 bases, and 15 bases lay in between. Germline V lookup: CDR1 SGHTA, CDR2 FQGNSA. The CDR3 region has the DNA TGTGCCAGCAGCTTTAGAAGGGGGGGACCCTCCTACAATGAGCAGTTCTTC. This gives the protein CASSFRRGGPSYNEQFF.

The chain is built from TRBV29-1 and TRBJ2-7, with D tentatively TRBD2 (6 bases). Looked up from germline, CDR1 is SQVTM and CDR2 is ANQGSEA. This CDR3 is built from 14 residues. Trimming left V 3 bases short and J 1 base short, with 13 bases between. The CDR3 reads CSVDGRGGSYEQYF. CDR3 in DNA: TGCAGCGTTGACGGGAGAGGAGGATCCTACGAGCAGTACTTC.

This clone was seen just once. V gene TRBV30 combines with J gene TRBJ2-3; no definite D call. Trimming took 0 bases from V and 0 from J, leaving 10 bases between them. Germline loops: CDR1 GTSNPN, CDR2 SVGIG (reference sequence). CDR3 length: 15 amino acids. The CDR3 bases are TGTGCCTGGAGTGTGGGCAGTTCGAGCACAGATACGCAGTATTTT. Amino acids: CAWSVGSSSTDTQYF.

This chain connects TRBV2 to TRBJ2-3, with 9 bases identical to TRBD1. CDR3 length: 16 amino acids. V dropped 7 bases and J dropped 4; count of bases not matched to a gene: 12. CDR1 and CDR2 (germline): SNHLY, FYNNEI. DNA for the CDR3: TGTGCCAGCACCAAACGGACAGGGGCTTTAGCAGATACGCAGTATTTT. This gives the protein CASTKRTGALADTQYF.

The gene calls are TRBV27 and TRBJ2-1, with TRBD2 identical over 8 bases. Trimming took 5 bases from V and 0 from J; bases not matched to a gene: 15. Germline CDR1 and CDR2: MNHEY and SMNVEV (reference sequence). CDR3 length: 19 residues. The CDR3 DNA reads TGTGCCAGCAGTAGACTGTCCCTGGCGGGAGGAAGCTCCTACAATGAGCAGTTCTTC. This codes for CASSRLSLAGGSSYNEQFF.

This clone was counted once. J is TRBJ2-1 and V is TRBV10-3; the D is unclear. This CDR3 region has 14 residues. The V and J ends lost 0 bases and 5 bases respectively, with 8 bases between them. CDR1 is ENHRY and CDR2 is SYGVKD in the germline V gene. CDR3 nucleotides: TGTGCCATCAGTGAGTCGCAGCTTGACAATGAGCAGTTCTTC. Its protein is CAISESQLDNEQFF.

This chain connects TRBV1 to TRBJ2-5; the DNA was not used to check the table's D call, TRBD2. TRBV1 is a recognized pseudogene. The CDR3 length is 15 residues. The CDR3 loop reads CTSSQERSRGKTQYF. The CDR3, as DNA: TGCACCAGCAGCCAAGAACGGAGCCGGGGTAAGACCCAGTACTTC.